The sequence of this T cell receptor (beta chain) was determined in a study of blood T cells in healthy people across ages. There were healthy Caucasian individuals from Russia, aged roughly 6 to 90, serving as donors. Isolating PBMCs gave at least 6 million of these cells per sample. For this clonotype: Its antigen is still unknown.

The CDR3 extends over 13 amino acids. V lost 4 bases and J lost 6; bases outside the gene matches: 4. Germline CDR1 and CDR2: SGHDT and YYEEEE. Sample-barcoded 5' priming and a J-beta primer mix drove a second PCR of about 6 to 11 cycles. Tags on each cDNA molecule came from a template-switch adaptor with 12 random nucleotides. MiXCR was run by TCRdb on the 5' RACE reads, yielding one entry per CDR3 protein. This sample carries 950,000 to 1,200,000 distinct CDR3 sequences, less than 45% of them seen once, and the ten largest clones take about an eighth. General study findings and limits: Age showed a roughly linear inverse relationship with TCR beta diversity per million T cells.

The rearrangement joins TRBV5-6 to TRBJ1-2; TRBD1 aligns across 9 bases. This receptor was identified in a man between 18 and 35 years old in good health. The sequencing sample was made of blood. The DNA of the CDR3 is TGTGCCAGCAGCGGAACAGGGGGCAATGGCTACACCTTC. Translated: CASSGTGGNGYTF.